This TCR beta chain was documented in a study of CD8+ T cells in alopecia areata. Study results and limitations: Just one nonresponder means the tie between baseline CD8+ expansion and response stays uncertain. Tofacitinib significantly decreased scalp clonality and expanded CD8+ clones among top 100.

Reverse transcription of extracted RNA yielded cDNA, which provided the sequencing template. Repertoires were generated with immunoSEQ multiplex PCR, while TCRdb's copy carries only in-frame clones and drops some. The table lists 150,000 to 200,000 clones, 60% of them singletons, with just over 1% in the top ten. The treatment is: oral pan-JAK inhibitor, 5-10 mg twice daily. Peripheral blood samples and lesional scalp punch biopsies were obtained from alopecia areata patients. With respect to this clone: Its target is unknown.

Germline CDR1 reads SGHRS; CDR2 reads YFSETQ. The CDR3 has 15 residues. V was cut by 0 bases and J by 4 bases, with 8 bases left in between. The sample consisted of CD4+ T cells sorted from blood, taken at week 24, from a patient treated with tofacitinib. This chain joins TRBV5-1 and TRBJ2-6, with unresolved D. The sequence was collected from a human donor with alopecia areata. In DNA, the CDR3 is TGCGCCAGCAGCTTGGTTTCGTGGGGGGCCAACGTCCTGACTTTC. Its translation: CASSLVSWGANVLTF. The full variable domain, with the rest looked up from reference TRBV5-1 and TRBJ2-6, is KAGVTQTPRYLIKTRGQQVTLSCSPISGHRSVSWYQQTPGQGLQFLFEYFSETQRNKGNFPGRFSGRQFSNSRSEMNVSTLELGDSALYLCASSLVSWGANVLTFGAGSRLTVL.